The clone carrying this TCR beta chain was found many times. The CDR3 sequence is 10 residues long. V lost 6 bases, J lost 12 bases, and 9 bases lay in between. Germline CDR1 and CDR2: SNHLY and FYNNEI. The data are from a study of T cells in Graves' hyperthyroidism and ophthalmopathy. TCR beta CDR3 region amplification was performed from RNA transcripts. First-round RT-PCR with HTBI primers amplified the TCR CDR3 region. TCRdb analysed the multiplex PCR reads with MiXCR anew, one entry per CDR3 protein. The sample lists around 420,000 distinct CDR3 sequences, roughly 13% seen once, with about 5% in the top ten.

The source material was blood. The receptor was derived from a woman younger than 35 with Graves' hyperthyroidism. The genes are TRBV2 and TRBJ2-1; D may be TRBD1 (6 bases). The CDR3 coding sequence is TGTGCCAGCAGGCCAGGGGTGCAGTTCTTC. Its protein is CASRPGVQFF.